This is a list of T cell receptor beta chains from one sample in a study of blood T cell repertoires in COVID-19. Assay used: immunoSEQ multiplex PCR; TCRdb lists only in-frame clones, some missing. The sample yields 220,000 or so clones, about nine tenths seen once. The specimen was peripheral blood. The receptor source for this set is a man in his 60s who had recovered from COVID-19. Each CDR3 is given with its conserved first and last residue. Each record gives: D gene, J gene, clone size, V gene, CDR3 DNA, CDR3 protein. A D gene is named only where the DNA matches it firmly. Not all rows give a size; the values are once, few, many and, for expanded clones, a class.

d_gene: -
j_gene: TRBJ2-5
abundance: once
v_gene: TRBV18
CDR3nt: TGTGCCAGCTCACTTTCGGGGTTCCAAGAGACCCAGTACTTC
CDR3aa: CASSLSGFQETQYF

d_gene: -
j_gene: TRBJ2-1
abundance: medium-sized
v_gene: TRBV13
CDR3nt: TGTGCCAGCAGCTTTAGCGCAAACCTTTACAATGAGCAGTTCTTC
CDR3aa: CASSFSANLYNEQFF

d_gene: -
j_gene: TRBJ2-3
abundance: -
v_gene: TRBV12-5
CDR3nt: TGTGCTAGTGGTTTGGGGGCGACAGATACGCAGTATTTT
CDR3aa: CASGLGATDTQYF

d_gene: -
j_gene: TRBJ1-2
abundance: -
v_gene: TRBV5-6
CDR3nt: TGTGCCAGCAGCTTGGACAGTCCCTATGGCTACACCTTC
CDR3aa: CASSLDSPYGYTF

d_gene: -
j_gene: TRBJ2-3
abundance: -
v_gene: TRBV18
CDR3nt: TGTGCCAGCTCACCGGGCCAGGGGCCGGATACGCAGTATTTT
CDR3aa: CASSPGQGPDTQYF

d_gene: TRBD2
j_gene: TRBJ2-7
abundance: few
v_gene: TRBV2
CDR3nt: TGTGCCAGCAGACGGGATATAGCGGGACCGGGGGAGGGGCAGTACTTC
CDR3aa: CASRRDIAGPGEGQYF

d_gene: -
j_gene: TRBJ1-1
abundance: -
v_gene: TRBV21-1
CDR3nt: TGTGCCAGCAGCAAGGGCGATGGGGACAGGGGGCTTACTGAAGCTTTCTTT
CDR3aa: CASSKGDGDRGLTEAFF

d_gene: TRBD2
j_gene: TRBJ2-2
abundance: -
v_gene: TRBV3-1/TRBV3-2
CDR3nt: TGTGCCAGTCGACTAGCGATTACCGGGGAGCTGTTTTTT
CDR3aa: CASRLAITGELFF

d_gene: -
j_gene: TRBJ1-3
abundance: -
v_gene: TRBV6-1
CDR3nt: TGTGCCAGCAGTGAAAATTACTCTGGAAACACCATATATTTT
CDR3aa: CASSENYSGNTIYF

d_gene: -
j_gene: TRBJ2-3
abundance: -
v_gene: TRBV7-3
CDR3nt: TGTGCCAGCAGCACATCATCACAAGGCACAGATACGCAGTATTTT
CDR3aa: CASSTSSQGTDTQYF

d_gene: TRBD1
j_gene: TRBJ1-1
abundance: -
v_gene: TRBV3-1/TRBV3-2
CDR3nt: TGTGCCAGCAGCCCCTCCCTCCCGTCCTATGGACAGGGGACTGAAGCTTTCTTT
CDR3aa: CASSPSLPSYGQGTEAFF

d_gene: TRBD1
j_gene: TRBJ2-2
abundance: -
v_gene: TRBV6-5
CDR3nt: TGTGCCAGCGGGACAGGGCTCACCGGGGAGCTGTTTTTT
CDR3aa: CASGTGLTGELFF

d_gene: TRBD2
j_gene: TRBJ2-7
abundance: -
v_gene: TRBV27
CDR3nt: TGTGCCAGCAGTCCCCGGGAGGCTTACGAGCAGTACTTC
CDR3aa: CASSPREAYEQYF

d_gene: TRBD2
j_gene: TRBJ2-7
abundance: -
v_gene: TRBV7-2
CDR3nt: TGTGCCAGCAGCTTAGCGACTAGCGGGACTTCCTACGAGCAGTACTTC
CDR3aa: CASSLATSGTSYEQYF

d_gene: -
j_gene: TRBJ2-2
abundance: once
v_gene: TRBV6-5
CDR3nt: TGTGCCAGCAGATCCGGGGGTTGGGCCGGGGAGCTGTTTTTT
CDR3aa: CASRSGGWAGELFF

d_gene: -
j_gene: TRBJ1-2
abundance: -
v_gene: TRBV6-6
CDR3nt: TGTGCCAGCAGCCACCAGGGGACCTATGGCTACACCTTC
CDR3aa: CASSHQGTYGYTF

d_gene: -
j_gene: TRBJ1-6
abundance: -
v_gene: TRBV4-3
CDR3nt: TGCGCCAGCAGCGAGGGGGCCTATAATTCACCCCTCCACTTT
CDR3aa: CASSEGAYNSPLHF

d_gene: -
j_gene: TRBJ2-1
abundance: -
v_gene: TRBV2
CDR3nt: TGTGCCAGCAAAGCGTTCACTTTAGCGTACAATGAGCAGTTCTTC
CDR3aa: CASKAFTLAYNEQFF

d_gene: TRBD2
j_gene: TRBJ2-3
abundance: -
v_gene: TRBV27
CDR3nt: TGTGCCAGCACCGGGCCCCACGAGCGGGGTTCGGCAGATACGCAGTATTTT
CDR3aa: CASTGPHERGSADTQYF

d_gene: -
j_gene: TRBJ1-2
abundance: -
v_gene: TRBV5-1
CDR3nt: TGCGCCAGCAGCGACGGGGGAGGCTATGGCTACACCTTC
CDR3aa: CASSDGGGYGYTF

d_gene: TRBD2
j_gene: TRBJ2-7
abundance: -
v_gene: TRBV12-3/TRBV12-4
CDR3nt: TGTGCCAGCGCCGAACGGGGGGCCTACGAGCAGTACTTC
CDR3aa: CASAERGAYEQYF

d_gene: TRBD1
j_gene: TRBJ1-2
abundance: -
v_gene: TRBV27
CDR3nt: TGTGCCAGCAGAACAGGGGGAAGCTATGGCTACACCTTC
CDR3aa: CASRTGGSYGYTF

d_gene: -
j_gene: TRBJ2-2
abundance: -
v_gene: TRBV9
CDR3nt: TGTGCCAGCAGCGTATACAGCGGGAACACCGGGGAGCTGTTTTTT
CDR3aa: CASSVYSGNTGELFF

d_gene: -
j_gene: TRBJ1-1
abundance: -
v_gene: TRBV19
CDR3nt: TGTGCCAGTAGTCGACAGGCTAGGGCTTTCTTT
CDR3aa: CASSRQARAFF

d_gene: -
j_gene: TRBJ1-5
abundance: once
v_gene: TRBV18
CDR3nt: TGTGCCAGCTCGCGGACGGGGGGAGGGCAGCCCCAGCATTTT
CDR3aa: CASSRTGGGQPQHF

d_gene: TRBD1
j_gene: TRBJ1-6
abundance: -
v_gene: TRBV30
CDR3nt: TGTGCCTTATCGACAGGGAACCATAATTCACCCCTCCACTTT
CDR3aa: CALSTGNHNSPLHF

d_gene: TRBD2
j_gene: TRBJ2-5
abundance: -
v_gene: TRBV5-8
CDR3nt: TGTGCCAGCAGCGCGTCCCGCCCCCGGACTAGCGGGAAGGAGACCCAGTACTTC
CDR3aa: CASSASRPRTSGKETQYF

d_gene: TRBD2
j_gene: TRBJ2-1
abundance: -
v_gene: TRBV29-1
CDR3nt: TGCAGCGTTGAAGGGGTGGGACTAGCGGGTTCCTACAATGAGCAGTTCTTC
CDR3aa: CSVEGVGLAGSYNEQFF

d_gene: -
j_gene: TRBJ1-1
abundance: -
v_gene: TRBV5-1
CDR3nt: TGCGCCAGCAGCTTGGCCTCGAACACTGAAGCTTTCTTT
CDR3aa: CASSLASNTEAFF

d_gene: TRBD2
j_gene: TRBJ2-1
abundance: -
v_gene: TRBV2
CDR3nt: TGTGCCAGCAGTTTAGGACTAGCCTTGGCCTACAATGAGCAGTTCTTC
CDR3aa: CASSLGLALAYNEQFF

d_gene: -
j_gene: TRBJ2-2
abundance: -
v_gene: TRBV7-2
CDR3nt: TGTGCCAGCAGCCCCCCTAGGCTAGGGAGCGGGGAGCTGTTTTTT
CDR3aa: CASSPPRLGSGELFF

d_gene: TRBD1
j_gene: TRBJ1-1
abundance: -
v_gene: TRBV6-5
CDR3nt: TGTGCCAGCAGTAACACAGGGGGATCCACTGAAGCTTTCTTT
CDR3aa: CASSNTGGSTEAFF

d_gene: TRBD1
j_gene: TRBJ2-1
abundance: -
v_gene: TRBV7-9
CDR3nt: TGTGCCAGCAGCTTAGCCGGGACAGCCTCCTACAATGAGCAGTTCTTC
CDR3aa: CASSLAGTASYNEQFF

d_gene: -
j_gene: TRBJ2-7
abundance: -
v_gene: TRBV2
CDR3nt: TGTGCCAGCAGTCCTACTCCCTACGAGCAGTACTTC
CDR3aa: CASSPTPYEQYF

d_gene: -
j_gene: TRBJ2-7
abundance: -
v_gene: TRBV6-5
CDR3nt: TGTGCCAGCAGTTACTCGGAGGGAAATGTCCTTCGCGAGCAGTACTTC
CDR3aa: CASSYSEGNVLREQYF

d_gene: -
j_gene: TRBJ2-3
abundance: -
v_gene: TRBV5-5
CDR3nt: TGTGCCAGCTTCAGGGCAGGGATAGGCACAGATACGCAGTATTTT
CDR3aa: CASFRAGIGTDTQYF

d_gene: -
j_gene: TRBJ1-3
abundance: -
v_gene: TRBV5-1
CDR3nt: TGCGCCAGCAGCTTGGACGGGAGCTCTGGAAACACCATATATTTT
CDR3aa: CASSLDGSSGNTIYF

d_gene: TRBD1
j_gene: TRBJ2-7
abundance: -
v_gene: TRBV6-5
CDR3nt: TGTGCCAGCAGCATCTCCGGGACAGAGTCCTACGAGCAGTACTTC
CDR3aa: CASSISGTESYEQYF